The 27 T cell receptor beta chains below all came from one sample that was sequenced in a study of T cell responses to AZD1222 COVID-19 vaccine. The method was immunoSEQ multiplex PCR; TCRdb's version includes in-frame clones alone and lacks a portion of them. The repertoire includes around 130,000 clones, about 91% of them detected once, and 3% to 4.5% sits in the top ten. This specimen consisted of peripheral blood, obtained on day 0 of AZD1222 vaccination. The receptors were gathered from an adult in good health.

The chain has TRBV6-5 and TRBJ1-1, with D perhaps matching TRBD1 (6 bases). The length of the CDR3 is 14 residues. Trimming removed 2 bases from V and 7 bases from J, with 14 bases in between. The V gene's germline CDR1 is MNHEY and CDR2 SVGAGI. CDR3 region: CASSYGGGAIEAFF. CDR3 DNA sequence: TGTGCCAGCAGTTACGGTGGGGGCGCGATTGAAGCTTTCTTT.

This clone was detected once. The chain couples TRBV14 to TRBJ2-7; possibly TRBD2 for D (5 bases). The CDR3 spans 14 residues. Germline assignment: CDR1 SGHDN and CDR2 FVKESK. V shed 6 bases and J shed 3 bases, with 15 bases lying between them. The CDR3 region is CASSRSSGVYEQYF. Written as DNA, the CDR3 is TGTGCCAGCAGTCGATCGTCCGGGGTCTACGAGCAGTACTTC. The variable domain in full, with the rest retrieved from reference TRBV14 and TRBJ2-7, is EAGVTQFPSHSVIEKGQTVTLRCDPISGHDNLYWYRRVMGKEIKFLLHFVKESKQDESGMPNNRFLAERTGGTYSTLKVQPAELEDSGVYFCASSRSSGVYEQYFGPGTRLTVT.

This chain links TRBV20-1 with TRBJ1-1; 9 bases are a match to TRBD1. The CDR3 contains 11 residues. Germline-derived CDR1 and CDR2 are DFQATT and SNEGSKA (reference sequence). CDR3 coding DNA: TGCAGGGGACAGGGAAACACTGAAGCTTTCTTT. Translation gives CRGQGNTEAFF.

The CDR3, as DNA: TGTGCCAGCAGCCAAGTGCAAGTAGCGGGAGACGAGCAGTACTTC. As protein: CASSQVQVAGDEQYF. This chain links TRBV4-2 with TRBJ2-7; 9 bases map to TRBD2. With 1 base clipped from V and 5 bases from J, the junction kept 6 bases outside the gene matches. Germline lookup yields CDR1 LGHNA and CDR2 YNFKEQ. The CDR3 has 15 amino acids.

The chain employs TRBV19 and TRBJ2-1, with D hard to call. The CDR3 is made up of 16 amino acids. Trimming left V 6 bases short and J 6 bases short, with 21 bases between. Germline V gene sequence: CDR1 LNHDA, CDR2 SQIVND (reference sequence). The CDR3 loop is CASRMSGAVSGNEQFF. CDR3 coding DNA: TGTGCCAGTAGAATGTCGGGTGCCGTCTCGGGCAATGAGCAGTTCTTC.

The chain has TRBV11-3 and TRBJ2-1; the match to TRBD2 covers 9 bases. Unmatched junction bases numbered 7, after V lost 3 bases and J lost 7 bases. This CDR3 region has 15 residues. Germline values: CDR1 SGHNT, CDR2 YENEEA. CDR3 region: CASSFGGRAENEQFF. DNA of the CDR3: TGTGCCAGCAGCTTTGGCGGGAGGGCCGAAAATGAGCAGTTCTTC.

This sequence joins TRBV10-3 and TRBJ2-7, with 9 bases that match TRBD1. The CDR3 runs to 15 residues. The germline V gene encodes CDR1 ENHRY and CDR2 SYGVKD. V shed 6 bases, J shed 6 bases, and the junction held 12 bases outside the gene matches. The CDR3 loop is CAISPGQGYLGEQYF. CDR3 bases: TGTGCCATCAGCCCGGGACAGGGCTATCTGGGCGAGCAGTACTTC.

This clone was seen just once. The chain employs TRBV7-2 and TRBJ2-5, with 13 bases identical to TRBD2. There are 16 residues in the CDR3. Losses at the gene ends were 5 bases for V and 5 bases for J; bases not matched to a gene: 8. Germline V lookup: CDR1 SGHTA, CDR2 FQGNSA. The CDR3 DNA sequence: TGTGCCAGCAGCACGAGGACTAGCGGGAGTATGGAGACCCAGTACTTC. It codes for CASSTRTSGSMETQYF. The variable domain in full, completed from reference TRBV7-2 and TRBJ2-5, reads GAGVSQSPSNKVTEKGKDVELRCDPISGHTALYWYRQSLGQGLEFLIYFQGNSAPDKSGLPSDRFSAERTGGSVSTLTIQRTQQEDSAVYLCASSTRTSGSMETQYFGPGTRLLVL.

The sample holds many counts of this clone. The chain links TRBV7-9 to TRBJ1-2, with a weak D call TRBD1 (5 bases). Per the germline V gene, CDR1 is SEHNR and CDR2 is FQNEAQ (reference sequence). The CDR3 has 16 amino acids. The V gene lost 4 bases and the J gene lost 6 bases, with 21 bases spanning the gap. This CDR3 reads CASSWTLDLQFDGYTF. The CDR3 coding sequence is TGTGCCAGCAGCTGGACATTAGATCTGCAGTTCGATGGCTACACCTTC.

V and J are TRBV6-4 and TRBJ2-6; TRBD2 aligns across 8 bases. The CDR3 extends over 16 amino acids. Germline V lookup: CDR1 MRHNA, CDR2 SNTAGT. The V gene end was trimmed by 4 bases and the J gene end by 0 bases; junction bases not matched to a gene: 2. CDR3: CASSVSGASGANVLTF. For the CDR3, the DNA is TGTGCCAGCAGTGTTAGCGGGGCCTCTGGGGCCAACGTCCTGACTTTC.

This sequence joins TRBV5-1 and TRBJ2-7; 7 bases are shared with TRBD2. This CDR3 is built from 15 residues. CDR1 is SGHRS, CDR2 YFSETQ, per germline. V was pared by 4 bases and J by 3 bases, with 10 bases of the junction left unmatched. As DNA, the CDR3 is TGCGCCAGCAGCCCTGCAGGACTAGAAATCTACGAGCAGTACTTC. Translated: CASSPAGLEIYEQYF.

The rearrangement joins TRBV3-1 (or the pseudogene TRBV3-2) to TRBJ2-5; D ambiguous. V shed 0 bases and J shed 4 bases, with 6 bases lying between them. Germline V gene sequence: CDR1 LGHDT, CDR2 YNNKEL (reference sequence). This CDR3 has 13 residues. CDR3 loop: CASSQDWSETQYF. DNA for the CDR3: TGTGCCAGCAGCCAAGATTGGTCAGAGACCCAGTACTTC.

The rearrangement joins TRBV3-1 (or the pseudogene TRBV3-2) to TRBJ1-2; no reliable D call. In germline, CDR1 is LGHDT, CDR2 YNNKEL (reference sequence). The CDR3 is 14 amino acids. The germline V and J ends were trimmed by 4 bases and 8 bases, with 17 bases remaining between them. The CDR3 reads CASSPTVRHQGYTF. In DNA form, the CDR3 reads TGTGCCAGCAGCCCTACAGTGAGGCATCAGGGCTACACCTTC.

This clone was recorded once. The rearrangement uses TRBV14 and TRBJ2-1; D remains ambiguous. Looked up from germline, CDR1 is SGHDN and CDR2 is FVKESK. V dropped 0 bases and J dropped 2 bases, with 11 bases sitting between them. CDR3 length equals 16 residues. The CDR3 nucleotides are TGTGCCAGCAGCCAAGATCTCGTGACCGCCTACAATGAGCAGTTCTTC. Protein product: CASSQDLVTAYNEQFF.

This clone showed up just once. The chain couples TRBV29-1 to TRBJ1-2; 7 nucleotides match TRBD1. Looked up from germline, CDR1 is SQVTM and CDR2 is ANQGSEA. The CDR3 loop spans 13 amino acids. After removal of 1 base from V and 5 bases from J, the junction contained 4 bases not matched to a gene. In nucleotides, the CDR3 is TGCAGCGTTGAAGCCAGGGGGGGGTATGGCTACACCTTC. Translated: CSVEARGGYGYTF.

The chain joins TRBV28 to TRBJ2-5; D unclear. CDR3 length: 12 residues. The germline V gene encodes CDR1 MDHEN and CDR2 SYDVKM. V was trimmed by 7 bases and J by 5 bases, leaving 11 bases between them. In DNA, the CDR3 is TGTGCCAGCACCAGTATCCTGGAGACCCAGTACTTC. Translating gives CASTSILETQYF.

The chain combines TRBV9 with TRBJ1-4; D gene ambiguous. The V end lost 4 bases, the J end lost 5 bases, and 15 bases lay between the germline ends. The CDR3 is 15 residues long. In germline, CDR1 is SGDLS, CDR2 YYNGEE. CDR3 protein: CASSPSPGGNEKLFF. CDR3 in DNA: TGTGCCAGCAGCCCCTCACCAGGAGGAAATGAAAAACTGTTTTTT. Variable domain in full (rest from reference TRBV9 and TRBJ1-4): DSGVTQTPKHLITATGQRVTLRCSPRSGDLSVYWYQQSLDQGLQFLIQYYNGEERAKGNILERFSAQQFPDLHSELNLSSLELGDSALYFCASSPSPGGNEKLFFGSGTQLSVL.

CDR3 DNA: TGTGCCAGCAGTGGGACAGGGGTGCTTTCACCCCTCCACTTT. Translating gives CASSGTGVLSPLHF. The chain links TRBV2 to TRBJ1-6, with 9 bases fitting TRBD1. The V gene's germline CDR1 is SNHLY and CDR2 FYNNEI. V shed 4 bases, J shed 9 bases, and the junction held 4 bases outside the gene matches. The CDR3 sequence is 14 residues long.

This clone was recorded only once. The chain links TRBV29-1 to TRBJ2-1, with TRBD1 matching 7 bases. The CDR3 is made up of 10 amino acids. Germline V gene sequence: CDR1 SQVTM, CDR2 ANQGSEA. The CDR3 nucleotides are TGCACAAGCGTTTTGGGACAGAAGTTCTTC. Its protein product is CTSVLGQKFF.

The chain links TRBV24-1 to TRBJ2-5, with a weak D call TRBD2 (5 bases). V lost 5 bases, J lost 4 bases, and 13 bases lay in between. Germline CDR1 reads KGHDR; CDR2 reads SFDVKD. The CDR3 is 14 residues long. The CDR3 region is CATSVNGVPETQYF. CDR3 coding DNA: TGTGCCACCAGTGTAAACGGGGTCCCAGAGACCCAGTACTTC.

The rearrangement links TRBV29-1 to TRBJ2-1; D possibly uses TRBD1 or TRBD2 (6 bases each). V lost 6 bases and J lost 7, with 19 bases in between. The CDR3 extends over 14 amino acids. In germline, CDR1 is SQVTM, CDR2 ANQGSEA. The CDR3 here is CSVKLPGARNEQFF. For the CDR3, the DNA is TGCAGCGTGAAGCTGCCGGGGGCGAGGAATGAGCAGTTCTTC.

The chain joins TRBV6-5 to TRBJ1-4, with D hard to call. This CDR3 is 11 amino acids long. The germline V gene encodes CDR1 MNHEY and CDR2 SVGAGI. Trimming removed 6 bases from V and 8 bases from J, with 7 bases in between. The CDR3 loop reads CASRGSEKLFF. Written as DNA, the CDR3 is TGTGCCAGCAGGGGTTCGGAAAAACTGTTTTTT.

V and J are TRBV7-9 and TRBJ1-5; D possibly corresponds to TRBD1 (5 bases). Germline V CDR1 and CDR2: SEHNR, FQNEAQ (reference sequence). V shed 1 base and J shed 6 bases, with 16 bases lying between them. CDR3 size: 16 residues. The CDR3 is CASSLGGPQLGQPQHF. CDR3 bases: TGTGCCAGCAGCTTAGGGGGCCCGCAATTGGGTCAGCCCCAGCATTTT.

The V and J genes are TRBV30 and TRBJ1-5; possibly TRBD1 for D (5 bases). V was clipped by 0 bases and J by 3 bases, with 12 bases between them. The CDR3 runs 15 residues. In germline, CDR1 is GTSNPN, CDR2 SVGIG (reference sequence). The CDR3 region has the DNA TGTGCCTGGAGTGTACGGGCAGGGCCCAATCAGCCCCAGCATTTT. Encoded protein: CAWSVRAGPNQPQHF.

This clone was picked up a small number of times. This chain uses TRBV3-1 (or the pseudogene TRBV3-2) with TRBJ2-7; possibly TRBD1 for D (5 bases). This CDR3 is built from 13 residues. From germline, CDR1 is LGHDT and CDR2 YNNKEL (reference sequence). V was cut by 2 bases and J by 7 bases, with 12 bases left in between. The CDR3 reads CASSQTERTEQYF. The CDR3, as DNA: TGTGCCAGCAGCCAAACCGAACGGACAGAGCAGTACTTC.

The chain uses TRBV7-2 and TRBJ2-2; the D gene is possibly TRBD2 (5 bases). With 5 bases removed from V and 0 bases from J, the gap between germline ends came to 13 bases. Germline CDR1 reads SGHTA; CDR2 reads FQGNSA. CDR3 size: 16 residues. The CDR3 is CASSPFAGTNTGELFF. In nucleotides, the CDR3 is TGTGCCAGCAGCCCATTTGCGGGTACGAACACCGGGGAGCTGTTTTTT.

This sequence joins TRBV6-2 or TRBV6-3 and TRBJ2-1, with 8 bases aligning to TRBD2. CDR3 size: 16 residues. CDR1 and CDR2 (germline): MNHEY, SVGEGT. V lost 0 bases, J lost 6 bases, and 7 bases stayed unmatched. The CDR3 nucleotides are TGTGCCAGCAGTTACTCGACCGGGAGGGCCTCCAATGAGCAGTTCTTC. Its protein is CASSYSTGRASNEQFF.